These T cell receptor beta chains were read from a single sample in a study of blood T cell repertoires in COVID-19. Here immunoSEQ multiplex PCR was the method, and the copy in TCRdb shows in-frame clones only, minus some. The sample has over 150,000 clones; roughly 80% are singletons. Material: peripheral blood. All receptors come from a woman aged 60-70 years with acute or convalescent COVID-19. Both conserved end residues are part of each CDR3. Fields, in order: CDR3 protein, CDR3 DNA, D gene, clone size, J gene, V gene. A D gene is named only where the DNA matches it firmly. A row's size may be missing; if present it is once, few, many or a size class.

cdr3_aa: CASSIVGGRTEAFF; cdr3_nt: TGTGCCAGTAGTATAGTGGGAGGGAGGACTGAAGCTTTCTTT; d_call: NA; clone_size: NA; j_call: TRBJ1-1; v_call: TRBV19
cdr3_aa: CASSQSPRTVNSPLHF; cdr3_nt: TGTGCCAGCAGCCAATCCCCACGGACAGTCAATTCACCCCTCCACTTT; d_call: NA; clone_size: NA; j_call: TRBJ1-6; v_call: TRBV4-2
cdr3_aa: CASSLTVYGYTF; cdr3_nt: TGTGCCAGCAGTTTGACAGTTTATGGCTACACCTTC; d_call: NA; clone_size: NA; j_call: TRBJ1-2; v_call: TRBV28
cdr3_aa: CASSIGQVTDTQYF; cdr3_nt: TGTGCCAGTAGTATAGGTCAGGTAACAGATACGCAGTATTTT; d_call: NA; clone_size: few; j_call: TRBJ2-3; v_call: TRBV19
cdr3_aa: CASRPRGTGELFF; cdr3_nt: TGCGCCAGCAGGCCCAGGGGGACCGGGGAGCTGTTTTTT; d_call: TRBD1; clone_size: few; j_call: TRBJ2-2; v_call: TRBV10-1
cdr3_aa: CASSQDLGAGGDTQYF; cdr3_nt: TGTGCCAGCAGCCAAGATCTGGGGGCGGGTGGAGATACGCAGTATTTT; d_call: NA; clone_size: NA; j_call: TRBJ2-3; v_call: TRBV3-1/TRBV3-2
cdr3_aa: CASSLSRAGNTIYF; cdr3_nt: TGTGCCAGCAGCTTAAGCCGGGCTGGAAACACCATATATTTT; d_call: NA; clone_size: NA; j_call: TRBJ1-3; v_call: TRBV7-9
cdr3_aa: CASSVGQGMVYEQYF; cdr3_nt: TGTGCCAGCAGCGTAGGGCAGGGGATGGTCTACGAGCAGTACTTC; d_call: NA; clone_size: NA; j_call: TRBJ2-7; v_call: TRBV9
cdr3_aa: CASIDAGGRNTEAFF; cdr3_nt: TGTGCCAGTATTGACGCAGGGGGCAGGAACACTGAAGCTTTCTTT; d_call: TRBD1; clone_size: NA; j_call: TRBJ1-1; v_call: TRBV19
cdr3_aa: CASSLGTSTDTQYF; cdr3_nt: TGCGCCAGCAGCTTGGGAACTAGCACAGATACGCAGTATTTT; d_call: NA; clone_size: NA; j_call: TRBJ2-3; v_call: TRBV5-1
cdr3_aa: CASSFDTINEQFF; cdr3_nt: TGTGCTAGCAGCTTTGACACCATCAATGAGCAGTTCTTC; d_call: NA; clone_size: NA; j_call: TRBJ2-1; v_call: TRBV7-7
cdr3_aa: CASSRGRGDGYTF; cdr3_nt: TGTGCCAGCAGTCGGGGCAGGGGAGATGGCTACACCTTC; d_call: NA; clone_size: NA; j_call: TRBJ1-2; v_call: TRBV12-3/TRBV12-4
cdr3_aa: CASSVGTLTTDTQYF; cdr3_nt: TGTGCCAGTAGTGTAGGGACATTGACCACAGATACGCAGTATTTT; d_call: NA; clone_size: NA; j_call: TRBJ2-3; v_call: TRBV19
cdr3_aa: CASSPTANEKLFF; cdr3_nt: TGTGCCAGCAGTCCCACAGCTAATGAAAAACTGTTTTTT; d_call: NA; clone_size: NA; j_call: TRBJ1-4; v_call: TRBV7-9
cdr3_aa: CASSQAPGTTNEKLFF; cdr3_nt: TGTGCCAGCAGCCAAGCTCCAGGAACAACTAATGAAAAACTGTTTTTT; d_call: NA; clone_size: NA; j_call: TRBJ1-4; v_call: TRBV4-2
cdr3_aa: CATSRDLISGTRIEQFF; cdr3_nt: TGTGCCACCAGCAGAGACCTGATCTCCGGGACACGGATCGAGCAGTTCTTC; d_call: NA; clone_size: NA; j_call: TRBJ2-1; v_call: TRBV15
cdr3_aa: CASSEAAGTETQYF; cdr3_nt: TGTGCCAGCAGTGAAGCGGCAGGTACAGAGACCCAGTACTTC; d_call: NA; clone_size: NA; j_call: TRBJ2-5; v_call: TRBV6-1
cdr3_aa: CASSVGPGAYEEQYF; cdr3_nt: TGTGCCAGCAGCGTAGGTCCAGGGGCCTACGAAGAGCAGTACTTC; d_call: NA; clone_size: NA; j_call: TRBJ2-7; v_call: TRBV9
cdr3_aa: CASSPPGGDEKLFF; cdr3_nt: TGTGCCAGCAGCCCCCCCGGGGGTGATGAAAAACTGTTTTTT; d_call: NA; clone_size: NA; j_call: TRBJ1-4; v_call: TRBV9
cdr3_aa: CASSPLNLQGSYEQYF; cdr3_nt: TGTGCCAGCTCACCACTCAATCTTCAGGGCTCCTACGAGCAGTACTTC; d_call: NA; clone_size: few; j_call: TRBJ2-7; v_call: TRBV18
cdr3_aa: CASSIDSTGTEAFF; cdr3_nt: TGTGCCAGTAGTATAGATTCGACAGGGACTGAAGCTTTCTTT; d_call: TRBD1; clone_size: NA; j_call: TRBJ1-1; v_call: TRBV19
cdr3_aa: CATKSPGNTIYF; cdr3_nt: TGTGCCACCAAATCTCCCGGAAACACCATATATTTT; d_call: NA; clone_size: NA; j_call: TRBJ1-3; v_call: TRBV15
cdr3_aa: CASSPTSGGAQYF; cdr3_nt: TGTGCCAGCAGTCCGACTAGCGGGGGGGCCCAGTACTTC; d_call: TRBD2; clone_size: NA; j_call: TRBJ2-5; v_call: TRBV6-6
cdr3_aa: CAWSPSGVYGYTF; cdr3_nt: TGTGCCTGGAGTCCCTCGGGGGTCTATGGCTACACCTTC; d_call: NA; clone_size: NA; j_call: TRBJ1-2; v_call: TRBV30
cdr3_aa: CASRKASPGETQYF; cdr3_nt: TGTGCCAGTCGAAAAGCGTCCCCCGGAGAGACCCAGTACTTC; d_call: NA; clone_size: few; j_call: TRBJ2-5; v_call: TRBV2
cdr3_aa: CASRPPGTSGGCTDTQYF; cdr3_nt: TGTGCAAGTCGCCCCCCCGGGACTAGCGGGGGTTGCACAGATACGCAGTATTTT; d_call: NA; clone_size: NA; j_call: TRBJ2-3; v_call: TRBV12-2
cdr3_aa: CASSVAGKETQYF; cdr3_nt: TGTGCCAGCAGTGTCGCAGGGAAAGAGACCCAGTACTTC; d_call: NA; clone_size: once; j_call: TRBJ2-5; v_call: TRBV25-1
cdr3_aa: CASSQDWSKETQYF; cdr3_nt: TGTGCCAGCAGCCAAGACTGGAGCAAAGAGACCCAGTACTTC; d_call: NA; clone_size: NA; j_call: TRBJ2-5; v_call: TRBV3-1/TRBV3-2
cdr3_aa: CASSPPGGEQGYTF; cdr3_nt: TGTGCCAGCAGTCCACCCGGCGGGGAACAAGGCTACACCTTC; d_call: NA; clone_size: few; j_call: TRBJ1-2; v_call: TRBV6-5
cdr3_aa: CASSRDSQETQYF; cdr3_nt: TGTGCCAGCTCGCGGGACAGCCAAGAGACCCAGTACTTC; d_call: NA; clone_size: NA; j_call: TRBJ2-5; v_call: TRBV18
cdr3_aa: CASSLGRRTGTDTQYF; cdr3_nt: TGTGCCAGCAGCTTGGGCCGGCGGACGGGAACAGATACGCAGTATTTT; d_call: NA; clone_size: NA; j_call: TRBJ2-3; v_call: TRBV5-4
cdr3_aa: CASSLRGYSNQPQHF; cdr3_nt: TGTGCCAGCAGCTTGCGAGGTTATAGCAATCAGCCCCAGCATTTT; d_call: NA; clone_size: NA; j_call: TRBJ1-5; v_call: TRBV5-6
cdr3_aa: CASSEEGGPDSNQPQHF; cdr3_nt: TGTGCCAGCAGCGAGGAGGGAGGGCCGGATAGCAATCAGCCCCAGCATTTT; d_call: NA; clone_size: NA; j_call: TRBJ1-5; v_call: TRBV21-1
cdr3_aa: CAWIHRGRAIGELFF; cdr3_nt: TGTGCCTGGATTCACAGGGGGAGGGCAATCGGGGAGCTGTTTTTT; d_call: NA; clone_size: NA; j_call: TRBJ2-2; v_call: TRBV30
cdr3_aa: CAISEPTGNYGYTF; cdr3_nt: TGTGCCATCAGTGAGCCGACAGGGAACTATGGCTACACCTTC; d_call: TRBD1; clone_size: NA; j_call: TRBJ1-2; v_call: TRBV10-3
cdr3_aa: CASSKKLAGSQETQYF; cdr3_nt: TGTGCCAGCAGCAAAAAATTAGCGGGGAGTCAAGAGACCCAGTACTTC; d_call: TRBD2; clone_size: NA; j_call: TRBJ2-5; v_call: TRBV3-1/TRBV3-2
cdr3_aa: CASSPILAGRGNTEAFF; cdr3_nt: TGTGCCAGCTCACCAATTTTGGCAGGGCGGGGGAACACTGAAGCTTTCTTT; d_call: NA; clone_size: many; j_call: TRBJ1-1; v_call: TRBV18
cdr3_aa: CASSRGQTSSPLHF; cdr3_nt: TGCGCCAGCAGCCGTGGACAGACTTCTTCACCCCTCCACTTT; d_call: NA; clone_size: NA; j_call: TRBJ1-6; v_call: TRBV4-1
cdr3_aa: CASSRDSGYGYTF; cdr3_nt: TGTGCCAGCAGCCGGGACAGCGGCTATGGCTACACCTTC; d_call: TRBD1; clone_size: once; j_call: TRBJ1-2; v_call: TRBV7-9